Listed below are T cell receptor beta chains from one sample, sequenced in a study of T cell changes during pregnancy in multiple sclerosis. Repertoires were generated with immunoSEQ multiplex PCR, while TCRdb's copy carries only in-frame clones and drops some. The sample includes fewer than 85,000 clones, 80% to 95% of them seen just once. The sample in question was peripheral blood, obtained in the first trimester of pregnancy. These receptors were collected from a female donor in good health, enrolled as a control in a pregnancy study. Both conserved end residues are part of each CDR3. D genes are given only for firm matches. Clone size is given for some rows only: seen once, a few or many times, or a class if the clone is expanded.

d_call	v_call	j_call	clone_size	cdr3_nt	cdr3_aa
TRBD2	TRBV7-6	TRBJ2-7	.	TGTGCCAGCAGCTTTTCCCTAGCGGGATACGAGCAGTACTTC	CASSFSLAGYEQYF
TRBD1	TRBV5-1	TRBJ1-1	.	TGCGCCAGCAGCTTGGAAGGGGGCGGTGTGTACACTGAAGCTTTCTTT	CASSLEGGGVYTEAFF
.	TRBV7-2	TRBJ2-3	once	TGTGCCAGCAGTCCAGGGCTACTCGCCGCAGATACGCAGTATTTT	CASSPGLLAADTQYF
.	TRBV5-4	TRBJ2-3	.	TGTGCCAGCAGCTTGGCGCAGGGGAGTTCCGCAGATACGCAGTATTTT	CASSLAQGSSADTQYF
.	TRBV10-3	TRBJ1-5	.	TGTGCCATCAGTGTGACAGGCACAGGAGATCAGCCCCAGCATTTT	CAISVTGTGDQPQHF
.	TRBV28	TRBJ1-1	few	TGTGCCAGCAGTTTGGAGGGGCTGCTGAACACTGAAGCTTTCTTT	CASSLEGLLNTEAFF
.	TRBV11-2	TRBJ2-5	.	TGTGCCACCGAAAAACTAGATGGGCAAGAGACCCAGTACTTC	CATEKLDGQETQYF
TRBD1	TRBV4-1	TRBJ1-1	.	TGCGCCAGCAGCCAAAGGACAGGGGTGGCGAACACTGAAGCTTTCTTT	CASSQRTGVANTEAFF
.	TRBV5-1	TRBJ1-3	.	TGCGCCAGCAGCTTGGATGGCACCTCGTCCATATATTTT	CASSLDGTSSIYF
.	TRBV28	TRBJ1-5	.	TGTGCCAGCAGCTCCGGGGGGGGTAACAATCAGCCCCAGCATTTT	CASSSGGGNNQPQHF
TRBD2	TRBV4-2	TRBJ2-1	.	TGTGCCAGCAGCCTTCTTAGCGGGAGCGAGAATGAGCAGTTCTTC	CASSLLSGSENEQFF
.	TRBV2	TRBJ2-3	.	TGTGCCACTCGACCGACAGCCAGCACAGATACGCAGTATTTT	CATRPTASTDTQYF
TRBD2	TRBV6-4	TRBJ2-1	.	TGTGCCAGCAGCTCCGCTAGCGGGGCGGGGAATGAGCAGTTCTTC	CASSSASGAGNEQFF
TRBD2	TRBV15	TRBJ2-1	.	TGTGCCACCCTCCGCGGGAGGGCCTATGAGCAGTTCTTC	CATLRGRAYEQFF
TRBD1	TRBV6-5	TRBJ2-1	.	TGTGCCAGCTTTAGGGGGCCCCAACACAATGAGCAGTTCTTC	CASFRGPQHNEQFF
TRBD1	TRBV19	TRBJ2-1	.	TGTGCCAGTAGTATAACCAGGGGGCTTGGATACAATGAGCAGTTCTTC	CASSITRGLGYNEQFF
TRBD2	TRBV5-1	TRBJ2-2	.	TGCGCCAGTACCGGGACTAGCGTTAACACCGGGGAGCTGTTTTTT	CASTGTSVNTGELFF
TRBD1	TRBV28	TRBJ2-1	.	TGTGCCAGCAGTGGCCGGGACAGCCAAGCCCGGATACAGTTCTTC	CASSGRDSQARIQFF
TRBD1	TRBV14	TRBJ1-2	once	TGTGCCAGCAGCCGGGACAGCAATTCCTATGGCTACACCTTC	CASSRDSNSYGYTF
TRBD2	TRBV7-2	TRBJ2-7	.	TGTGCCAGCAGGACACTAGCGGGGGGCTCCTACGAGCAGTACTTC	CASRTLAGGSYEQYF
.	TRBV27	TRBJ2-7	.	TGTGCCAGCAGTCCAAGTGCAGGGCACTTTACCTACGAGCAGTACTTC	CASSPSAGHFTYEQYF
TRBD2	TRBV6-1	TRBJ2-2	.	TGTGCCAGCACCTTAGCGGGAGGAACTGGGGAGCTGTTTTTT	CASTLAGGTGELFF
.	TRBV27	TRBJ2-5	once	TGTGCCAGCACCTGGGCCAGCGGCGGGACCCAGTACTTC	CASTWASGGTQYF
TRBD1	TRBV6-6	TRBJ1-5	.	TGTGCCAGCAGCCAATTAGGGACAGGGAACCAGCCCCAGCATTTT	CASSQLGTGNQPQHF
.	TRBV20-1	TRBJ1-1	few	TGCAGTGCTGGTTCATGGAGTGAAGCTTTCTTT	CSAGSWSEAFF
TRBD1	TRBV6-1	TRBJ1-1	.	TGTGCCAACAACAGGGGGGACACTGAAGCTTTCTTT	CANNRGDTEAFF